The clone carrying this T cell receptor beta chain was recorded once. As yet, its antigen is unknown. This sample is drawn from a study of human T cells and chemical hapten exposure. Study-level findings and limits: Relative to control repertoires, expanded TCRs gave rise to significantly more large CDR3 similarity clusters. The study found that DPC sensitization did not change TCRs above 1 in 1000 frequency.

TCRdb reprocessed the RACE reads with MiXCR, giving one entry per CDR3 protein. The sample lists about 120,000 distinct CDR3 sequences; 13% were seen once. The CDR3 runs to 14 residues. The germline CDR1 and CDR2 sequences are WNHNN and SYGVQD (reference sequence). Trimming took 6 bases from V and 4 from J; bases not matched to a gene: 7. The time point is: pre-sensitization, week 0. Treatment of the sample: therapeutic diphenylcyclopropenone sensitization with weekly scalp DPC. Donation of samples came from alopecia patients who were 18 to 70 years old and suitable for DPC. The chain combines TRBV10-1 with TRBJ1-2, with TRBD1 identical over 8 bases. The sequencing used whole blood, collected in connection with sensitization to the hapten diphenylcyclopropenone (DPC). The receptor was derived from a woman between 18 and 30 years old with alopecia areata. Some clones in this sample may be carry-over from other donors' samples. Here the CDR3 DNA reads TGCGCCAGCAGCTCCGACAGGGGCTCCTATGGCTACACCTTC. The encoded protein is CASSSDRGSYGYTF.